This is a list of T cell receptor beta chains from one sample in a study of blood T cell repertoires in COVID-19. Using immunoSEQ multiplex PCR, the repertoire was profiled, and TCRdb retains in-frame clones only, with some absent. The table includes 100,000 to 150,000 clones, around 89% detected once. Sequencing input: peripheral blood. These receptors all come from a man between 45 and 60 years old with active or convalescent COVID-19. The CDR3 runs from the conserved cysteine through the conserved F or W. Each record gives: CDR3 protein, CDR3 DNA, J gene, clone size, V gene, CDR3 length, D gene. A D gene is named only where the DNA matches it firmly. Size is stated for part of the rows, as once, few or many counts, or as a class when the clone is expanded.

CASGPGQGARFYNEQFF | TGTGCTAGTGGTCCGGGACAGGGGGCGAGGTTCTACAATGAGCAGTTCTTC | TRBJ2-1 | - | TRBV12-5 | 17 | TRBD1
CAWSGEKYTF | TGTGCCTGGAGTGGGGAGAAATACACCTTC | TRBJ1-2 | - | TRBV30 | 10 | -
CASSESPTGTEAFF | TGCGCCAGCAGTGAGTCGCCGACAGGAACTGAAGCTTTCTTT | TRBJ1-1 | - | TRBV10-1 | 14 | -
CASSFSTNEKLFF | TGTGCCAGCAGTTTCTCAACTAATGAAAAACTGTTTTTT | TRBJ1-4 | - | TRBV28 | 13 | -
CASSLWRETQYF | TGTGCCAGCAGCTTATGGAGAGAGACCCAGTACTTC | TRBJ2-5 | - | TRBV11-2 | 12 | -
CASRSSGSTYNEQFF | TGTGCCAGCAGATCCAGCGGGAGCACCTACAATGAGCAGTTCTTC | TRBJ2-1 | once | TRBV6-5 | 15 | TRBD2
CASSDRVQETQYF | TGCGCCAGCAGCGACAGGGTCCAAGAGACCCAGTACTTC | TRBJ2-5 | - | TRBV10-1 | 13 | TRBD1
CASSQGTDRWFF | TGTGCCAGCAGCCAAGGGACTGACCGTTGGTTTTTT | TRBJ1-4 | - | TRBV3-1/TRBV3-2 | 12 | -
CASSSEGLNEKLFF | TGTGCCAGCAGTTCTGAGGGTTTGAATGAAAAACTGTTTTTT | TRBJ1-4 | - | TRBV28 | 14 | -
CASSPKLADQKDTQYF | TGTGCCAGCAGCCCGAAACTAGCGGACCAGAAAGATACGCAGTATTTT | TRBJ2-3 | - | TRBV5-4 | 16 | TRBD2
CASSESSRYEQYF | TGCGCCAGCAGTGAGTCGAGCAGGTACGAGCAGTACTTC | TRBJ2-7 | - | TRBV10-2 | 13 | -
CSVGLAGGANTGELFF | TGCAGCGTTGGACTAGCGGGAGGGGCGAACACCGGGGAGCTGTTTTTT | TRBJ2-2 | - | TRBV29-1 | 16 | TRBD2
CASSELTYLTDTDTQYF | TGTGCCAGCAGTGAATTGACCTACCTGACTGACACAGATACGCAGTATTTT | TRBJ2-3 | once | TRBV2 | 17 | -
CASSPDFNQPQHF | TGTGCCAGCAGCCCCGACTTCAATCAGCCCCAGCATTTT | TRBJ1-5 | - | TRBV6-5 | 13 | -
CATSSSVSDTQYF | TGTGCCACCAGTTCTAGCGTTTCAGATACGCAGTATTTT | TRBJ2-3 | - | TRBV24-1 | 13 | -
CASSPISGGLGTGELFF | TGTGCCAGCAGCCCCATTTCGGGGGGGCTTGGCACCGGGGAGCTGTTTTTT | TRBJ2-2 | - | TRBV6-2/TRBV6-3 | 17 | TRBD2
CASSLGQGGGYTF | TGTGCCAGCAGTTTGGGACAGGGAGGTGGCTACACCTTC | TRBJ1-2 | - | TRBV27 | 13 | TRBD1
CASSPLRAEEGYTF | TGTGCCAGCTCACCACTCCGGGCGGAGGAGGGCTACACCTTC | TRBJ1-2 | - | TRBV18 | 14 | -